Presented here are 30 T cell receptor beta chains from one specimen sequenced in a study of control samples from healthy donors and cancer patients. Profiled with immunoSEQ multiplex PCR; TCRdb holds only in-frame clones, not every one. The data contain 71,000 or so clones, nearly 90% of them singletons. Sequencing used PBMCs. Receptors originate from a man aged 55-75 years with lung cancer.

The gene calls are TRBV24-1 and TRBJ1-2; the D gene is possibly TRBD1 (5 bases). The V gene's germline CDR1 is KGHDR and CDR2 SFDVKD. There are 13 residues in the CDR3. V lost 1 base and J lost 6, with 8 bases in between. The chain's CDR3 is CATSDFDSHGYTF. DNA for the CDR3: TGTGCCACCAGTGATTTTGACAGCCATGGCTACACCTTC.

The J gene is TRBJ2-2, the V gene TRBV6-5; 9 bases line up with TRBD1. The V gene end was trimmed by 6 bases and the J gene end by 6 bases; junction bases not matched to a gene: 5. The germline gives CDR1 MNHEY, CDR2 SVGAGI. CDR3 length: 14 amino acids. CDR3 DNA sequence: TGTGCCAGCAGGGGGACAGGGTTGGCCGGGGAGCTGTTTTTT. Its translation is CASRGTGLAGELFF.

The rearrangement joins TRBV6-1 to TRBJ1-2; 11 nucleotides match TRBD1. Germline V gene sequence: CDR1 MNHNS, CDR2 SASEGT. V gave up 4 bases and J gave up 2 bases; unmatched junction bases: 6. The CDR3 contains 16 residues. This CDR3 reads CASSALRTGGNYGYTF. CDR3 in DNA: TGTGCCAGCAGTGCCCTTCGGACAGGGGGCAACTATGGCTACACCTTC.

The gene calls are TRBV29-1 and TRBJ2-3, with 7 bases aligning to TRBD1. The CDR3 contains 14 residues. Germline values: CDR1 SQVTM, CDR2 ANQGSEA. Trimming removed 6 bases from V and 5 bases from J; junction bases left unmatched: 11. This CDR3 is CSVRQGNPQDTQYF. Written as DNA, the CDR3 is TGCAGCGTCAGACAGGGAAATCCCCAAGATACGCAGTATTTT.

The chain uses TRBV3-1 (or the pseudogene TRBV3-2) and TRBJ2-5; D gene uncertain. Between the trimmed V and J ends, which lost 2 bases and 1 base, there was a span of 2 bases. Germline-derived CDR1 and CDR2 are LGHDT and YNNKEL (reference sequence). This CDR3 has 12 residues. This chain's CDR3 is CASSQIQETQYF. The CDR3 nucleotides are TGTGCCAGCAGCCAAATCCAAGAGACCCAGTACTTC.

The CDR3 protein is CASSQDTGEGEQYV. The CDR3 DNA reads TGCGCCAGCAGCCAAGACACAGGGGAAGGCGAGCAGTACGTC. This chain links TRBV4-1 with TRBJ2-7, with 7 bases identical to TRBD1. The CDR3 is made up of 14 amino acids. The germline V gene has CDR1 MGHRA and CDR2 YSYEKL. J was trimmed by 6 bases and V by 0 bases; bases with no gene match: 5.

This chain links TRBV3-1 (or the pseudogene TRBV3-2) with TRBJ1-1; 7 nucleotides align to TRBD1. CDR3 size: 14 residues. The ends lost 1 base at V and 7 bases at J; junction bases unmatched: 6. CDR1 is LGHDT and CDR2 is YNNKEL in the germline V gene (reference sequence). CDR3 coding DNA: TGTGCCAGCAGCCAAGTAAGCGCAGGGGGTGAAGCTTTCTTT. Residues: CASSQVSAGGEAFF.

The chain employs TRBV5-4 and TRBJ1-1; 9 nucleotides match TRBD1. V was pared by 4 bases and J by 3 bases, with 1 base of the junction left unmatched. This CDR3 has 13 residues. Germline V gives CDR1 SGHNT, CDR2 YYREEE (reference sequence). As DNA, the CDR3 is TGTGCCAGCAGCCGGGACAGGGACACTGAAGCTTTCTTT. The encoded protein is CASSRDRDTEAFF.

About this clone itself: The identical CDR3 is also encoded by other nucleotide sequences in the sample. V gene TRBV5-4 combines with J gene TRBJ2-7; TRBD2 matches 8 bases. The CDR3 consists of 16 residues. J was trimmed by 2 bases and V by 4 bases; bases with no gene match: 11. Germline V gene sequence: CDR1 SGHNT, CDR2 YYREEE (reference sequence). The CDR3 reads CASSPRGRGGAYEQYF. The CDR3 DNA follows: TGTGCCAGCAGCCCCCGCGGTCGGGGGGGGGCCTACGAGCAGTACTTC.

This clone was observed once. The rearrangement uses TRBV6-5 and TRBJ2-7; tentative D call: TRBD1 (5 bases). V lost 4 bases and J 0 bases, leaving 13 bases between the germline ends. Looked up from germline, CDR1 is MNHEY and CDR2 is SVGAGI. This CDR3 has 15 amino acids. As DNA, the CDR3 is TGTGCCAGCAGTTCGCAAGGGGCCGGCTCCTACGAGCAGTACGTC. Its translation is CASSSQGAGSYEQYV.

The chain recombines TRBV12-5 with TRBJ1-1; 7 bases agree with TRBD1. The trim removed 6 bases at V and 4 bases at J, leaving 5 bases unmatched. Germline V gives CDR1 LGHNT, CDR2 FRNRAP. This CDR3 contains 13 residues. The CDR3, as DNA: TGTGCTAGTGGCCAGGGGGTAGGCACTGAAGCTTTCTTT. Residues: CASGQGVGTEAFF. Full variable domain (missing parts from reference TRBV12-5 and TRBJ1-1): DARVTQTPRHKVTEMGQEVTMRCQPILGHNTVFWYRQTMMQGLELLAYFRNRAPLDDSGMPKDRFSAEMPDATLATLKIQPSEPRDSAVYFCASGQGVGTEAFFGQGTRLTVV.

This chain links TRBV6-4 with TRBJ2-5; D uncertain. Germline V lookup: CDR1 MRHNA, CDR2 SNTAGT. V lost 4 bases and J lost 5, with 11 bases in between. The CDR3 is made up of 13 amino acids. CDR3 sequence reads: CASSGTVGETQYF. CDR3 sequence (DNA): TGTGCCAGCAGTGGAACGGTAGGGGAGACCCAGTACTTC.

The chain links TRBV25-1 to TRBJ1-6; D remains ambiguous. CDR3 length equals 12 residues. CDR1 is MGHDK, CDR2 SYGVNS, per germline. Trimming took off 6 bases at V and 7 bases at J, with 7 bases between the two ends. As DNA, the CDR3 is TGTGCCAGCAGAGACGGCAATTCACCCCTCCACTTT. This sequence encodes CASRDGNSPLHF.

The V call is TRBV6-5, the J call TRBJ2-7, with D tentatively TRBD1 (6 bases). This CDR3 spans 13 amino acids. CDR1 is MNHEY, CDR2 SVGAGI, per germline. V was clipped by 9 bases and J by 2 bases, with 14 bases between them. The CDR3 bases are TGTGCCAGTAGGACAGTTTTTACCTACGAGCAGTACTTC. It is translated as CASRTVFTYEQYF.

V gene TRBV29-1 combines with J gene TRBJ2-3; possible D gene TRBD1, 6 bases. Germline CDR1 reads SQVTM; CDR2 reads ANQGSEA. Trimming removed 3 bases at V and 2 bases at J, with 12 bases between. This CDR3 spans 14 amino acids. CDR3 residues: CSVDSGAATDTQYF. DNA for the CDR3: TGCAGCGTTGACTCAGGGGCAGCCACAGATACGCAGTATTTT.

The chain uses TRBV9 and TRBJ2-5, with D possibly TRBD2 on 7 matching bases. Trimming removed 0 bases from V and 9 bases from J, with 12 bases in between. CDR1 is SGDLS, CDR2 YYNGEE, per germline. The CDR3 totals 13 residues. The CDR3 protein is CASSVEGGGSQYF. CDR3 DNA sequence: TGTGCCAGCAGCGTAGAGGGGGGGGGATCCCAGTACTTC.

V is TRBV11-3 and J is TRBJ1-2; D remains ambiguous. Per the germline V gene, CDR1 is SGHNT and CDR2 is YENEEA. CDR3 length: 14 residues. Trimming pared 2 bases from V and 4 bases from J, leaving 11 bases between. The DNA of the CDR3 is TGTGCCAGCAGCTTATTTCAGGAAGGCTATGGCTACACCTTC. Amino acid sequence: CASSLFQEGYGYTF.

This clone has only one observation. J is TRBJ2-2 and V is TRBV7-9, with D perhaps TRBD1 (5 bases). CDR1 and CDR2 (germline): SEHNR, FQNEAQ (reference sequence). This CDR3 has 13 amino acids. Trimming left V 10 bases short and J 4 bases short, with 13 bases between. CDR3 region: CANPGLGTGELFF. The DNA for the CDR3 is TGTGCCAACCCAGGGTTAGGCACCGGGGAGCTGTTTTTT.

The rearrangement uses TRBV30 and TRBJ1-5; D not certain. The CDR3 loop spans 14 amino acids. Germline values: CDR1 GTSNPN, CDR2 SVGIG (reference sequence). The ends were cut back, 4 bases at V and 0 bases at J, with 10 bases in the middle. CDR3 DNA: TGTGCCTGGACCGGACCTTATAGCAATCAGCCCCAGCATTTT. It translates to CAWTGPYSNQPQHF.

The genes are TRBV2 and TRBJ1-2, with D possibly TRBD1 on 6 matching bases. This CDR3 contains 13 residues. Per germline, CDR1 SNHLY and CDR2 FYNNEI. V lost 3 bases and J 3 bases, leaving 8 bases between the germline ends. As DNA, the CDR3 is TGTGCCAGCAGTGATACAGGGTACTATGGCTACACCTTC. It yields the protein CASSDTGYYGYTF.

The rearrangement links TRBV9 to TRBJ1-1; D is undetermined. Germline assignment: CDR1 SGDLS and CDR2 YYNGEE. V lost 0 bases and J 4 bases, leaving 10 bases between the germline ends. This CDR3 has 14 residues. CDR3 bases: TGTGCCAGCAGCGTAGGTGGGATCGGCACTGAAGCTTTCTTT. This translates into CASSVGGIGTEAFF.

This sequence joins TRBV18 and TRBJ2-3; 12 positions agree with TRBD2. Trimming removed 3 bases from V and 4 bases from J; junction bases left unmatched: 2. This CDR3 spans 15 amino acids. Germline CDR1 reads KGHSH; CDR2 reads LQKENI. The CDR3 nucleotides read TGTGCCAGCTCACCTGGACTAGCGGGGCCAGATACGCAGTATTTT. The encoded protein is CASSPGLAGPDTQYF.

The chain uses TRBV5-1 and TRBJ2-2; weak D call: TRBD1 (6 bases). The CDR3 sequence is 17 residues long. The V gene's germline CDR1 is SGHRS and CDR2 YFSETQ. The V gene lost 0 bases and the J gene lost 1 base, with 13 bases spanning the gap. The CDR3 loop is CASSLGHRDKNTGELFF. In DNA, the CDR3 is TGCGCCAGCAGCTTGGGACACCGGGACAAGAACACCGGGGAGCTGTTTTTT.

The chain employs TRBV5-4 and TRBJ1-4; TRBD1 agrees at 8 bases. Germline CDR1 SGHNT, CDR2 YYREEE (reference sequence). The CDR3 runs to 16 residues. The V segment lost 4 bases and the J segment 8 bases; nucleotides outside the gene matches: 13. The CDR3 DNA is TGTGCCAGCAGCCCGGGAGGGGCAGGGGGCGGCGAAAAACTGTTTTTT. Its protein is CASSPGGAGGGEKLFF.

The CDR3: CASRLNRASYNSPLHF. The CDR3 region has the DNA TGTGCCAGCAGACTAAACAGGGCGAGCTATAATTCACCCCTCCACTTT. J is TRBJ1-6 and V is TRBV27; D is possibly TRBD1 (6 bases). The V gene lost 6 bases and the J gene lost 3 bases, with 15 bases spanning the gap. The CDR3 extends over 16 amino acids. Germline assignment: CDR1 MNHEY and CDR2 SMNVEV (reference sequence).

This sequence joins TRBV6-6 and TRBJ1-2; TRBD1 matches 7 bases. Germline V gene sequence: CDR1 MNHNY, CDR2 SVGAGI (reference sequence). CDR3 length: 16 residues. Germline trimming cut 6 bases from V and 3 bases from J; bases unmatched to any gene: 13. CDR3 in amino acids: CASRFRQGQSDYGYTF. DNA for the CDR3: TGTGCCAGCAGATTTCGACAGGGACAATCCGACTATGGCTACACCTTC.

This chain's CDR3 is CASSPPGLVFSDTQYF. The CDR3 DNA sequence: TGCGCCAGCAGCCCACCGGGACTAGTCTTTTCAGATACGCAGTATTTT. This chain connects TRBV4-1 to TRBJ2-3, with 8 bases aligning to TRBD2. V was pared by 4 bases and J by 4 bases, with 10 bases of the junction left unmatched. Germline V gene sequence: CDR1 MGHRA, CDR2 YSYEKL. This CDR3 contains 16 residues.

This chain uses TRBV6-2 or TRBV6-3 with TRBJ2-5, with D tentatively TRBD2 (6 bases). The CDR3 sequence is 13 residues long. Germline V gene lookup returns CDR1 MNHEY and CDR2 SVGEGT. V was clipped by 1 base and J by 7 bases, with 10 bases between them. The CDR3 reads CASSYYQGGTQYF. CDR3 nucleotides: TGTGCCAGCAGTTACTACCAGGGAGGGACCCAGTACTTC.

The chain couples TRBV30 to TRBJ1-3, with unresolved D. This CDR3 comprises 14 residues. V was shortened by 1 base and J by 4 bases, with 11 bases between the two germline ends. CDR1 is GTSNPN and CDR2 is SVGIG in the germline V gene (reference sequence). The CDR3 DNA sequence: TGTGCCTGGAGTGCCGACTTGAGGGGAAACACCATATATTTT. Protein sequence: CAWSADLRGNTIYF. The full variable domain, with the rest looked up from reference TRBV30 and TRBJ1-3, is SQTIHQWPATLVQPVGSPLSLECTVEGTSNPNLYWYRQAAGRGLQLLFYSVGIGQISSEVPQNLSASRPQDRQFILSSKKLLLSDSGFYLCAWSADLRGNTIYFGEGSWLTVV.

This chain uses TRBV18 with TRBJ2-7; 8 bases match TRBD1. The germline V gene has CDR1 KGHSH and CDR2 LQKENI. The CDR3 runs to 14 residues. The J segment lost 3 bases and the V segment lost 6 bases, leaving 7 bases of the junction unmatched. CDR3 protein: CASSDRVGGYEQYV. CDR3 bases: TGTGCCAGCTCGGACAGGGTTGGGGGCTACGAGCAGTACGTC.